This T cell receptor beta chain emerged from a study of blood T cell repertoires in COVID-19. Study as a whole: COVID-19 samples collected from the United States, Italy and Spain covered acute and convalescent phases. PBMCs, B-cell-depleted T cells, or T cells provided the cDNA or gDNA that made up the material.

V shed 4 bases and J shed 2 bases, with 17 bases lying between them. The germline CDR1 and CDR2 sequences are LNHDA and SQIVND (reference sequence). The CDR3 is made up of 16 amino acids. Per the original data handling: Scientists estimated how many nucleated cells there were by amplifying reference gene primers. The protocol was immunoSEQ multiplex PCR, while the TCRdb copy is restricted to in-frame clones and leaves out a portion. V and J calls and clone size are given by that table; D and trimming were obtained from the DNA. The table includes more than 200,000 clones, roughly nine tenths detected once.

The clonotype comes from a man in his forties or fifties with acute or convalescent COVID-19. Sequencing input: peripheral blood. V gene TRBV19 combines with J gene TRBJ2-5, with D possibly TRBD1 on 5 matching bases. The CDR3 DNA follows: TGTGCCAGTAGTACCACAGGTAGCAGCCGACAAGAGACCCAGTACTTC. This gives the protein CASSTTGSSRQETQYF.